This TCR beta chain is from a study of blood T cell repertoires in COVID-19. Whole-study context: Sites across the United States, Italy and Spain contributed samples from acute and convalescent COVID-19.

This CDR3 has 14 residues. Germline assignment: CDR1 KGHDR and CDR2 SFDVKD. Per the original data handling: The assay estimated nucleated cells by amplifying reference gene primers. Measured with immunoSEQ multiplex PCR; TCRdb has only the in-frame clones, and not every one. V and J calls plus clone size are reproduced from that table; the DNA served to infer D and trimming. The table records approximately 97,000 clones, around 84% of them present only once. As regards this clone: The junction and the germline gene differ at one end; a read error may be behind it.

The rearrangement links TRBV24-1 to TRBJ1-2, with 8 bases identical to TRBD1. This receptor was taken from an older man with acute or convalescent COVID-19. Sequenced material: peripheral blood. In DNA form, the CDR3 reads TGTGCCACCAGTGACTCGACAGGGGTCTATGGCCACACCTTC. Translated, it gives CATSDSTGVYGHTF.